This T cell receptor (beta chain) was captured by sequencing in a study of CD8+CD57+ T cells in acquired aplastic anemia. The study, taken as a whole, reports: In CD8+ cells, Simpson's diversity showed no significant difference between patients and controls.

CDR1 and CDR2 (germline): SGHTA, FQGTGA. Trimming removed 2 bases from V and 8 bases from J, with 9 bases in between. The CDR3 loop spans 12 amino acids. Turning to this clonotype: Antigen: not known.

Genomic DNA, serving as template, underwent TCR beta VDJ and CDR3 profiling. TCRdb redid the calling of the reads with MiXCR, one entry per CDR3 protein. The sample carries hundreds of thousands of distinct CDR3 sequences, about a third recorded once. Sequenced patients had shown CD8+CD57+ cell expansion by flow cytometry. Patients were treatment-naive when blood was sampled. The sample consisted of sorted CD4+, CD8+, or CD8+CD57+ T cells (not recorded which) from PBMCs. The sequence came from a human donor with aplastic anemia. The chain is built from TRBV7-3 and TRBJ1-1; D is unresolved. CDR3 protein: CASSLFVGEAFF. In nucleotides, the CDR3 is TGTGCCAGCAGCTTATTTGTAGGGGAAGCTTTCTTT.